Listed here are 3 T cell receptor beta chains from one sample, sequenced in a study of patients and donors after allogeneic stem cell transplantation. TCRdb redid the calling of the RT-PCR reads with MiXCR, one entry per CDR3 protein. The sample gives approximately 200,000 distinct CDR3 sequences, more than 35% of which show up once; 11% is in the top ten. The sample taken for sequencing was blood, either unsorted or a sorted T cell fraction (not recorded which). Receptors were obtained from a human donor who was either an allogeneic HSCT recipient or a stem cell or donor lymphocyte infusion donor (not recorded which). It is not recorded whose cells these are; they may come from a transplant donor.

CDR3 nucleotide sequence: TGTGCCATCAAGGGACAGGGGATCCACGAGCAGTACTTC. This gives the protein CAIKGQGIHEQYF. The genes are TRBV10-3 and TRBJ2-7, with TRBD1 matching over 10 bases. J lost 5 bases, V lost 7 bases, and 5 bases had no gene match. Germline assignment: CDR1 ENHRY and CDR2 SYGVKD. The CDR3 is made up of 13 amino acids.

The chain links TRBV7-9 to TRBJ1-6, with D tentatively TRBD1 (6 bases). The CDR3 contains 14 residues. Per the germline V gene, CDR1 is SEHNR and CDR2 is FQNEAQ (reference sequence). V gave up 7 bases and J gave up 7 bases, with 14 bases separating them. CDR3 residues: CASIPSRGNSPLHF. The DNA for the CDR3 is TGTGCCAGCATCCCTAGCAGGGGAAATTCACCCCTCCACTTT.

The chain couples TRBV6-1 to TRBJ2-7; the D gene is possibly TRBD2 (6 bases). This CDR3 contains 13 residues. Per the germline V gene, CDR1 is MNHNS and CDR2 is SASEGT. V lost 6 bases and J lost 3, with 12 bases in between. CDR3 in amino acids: CASSHRDFYEQYF. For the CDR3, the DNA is TGTGCCAGCAGCCACCGGGACTTCTACGAGCAGTACTTC.